The TCR beta chain described here comes from a study of identifying expanded T cells in peripheral blood. Germline values: CDR1 SGDLS, CDR2 YYNGEE. CDR3 length equals 15 residues. Germline trimming cut 3 bases from V and 3 bases from J; bases unmatched to any gene: 6. For this clone: What it binds is not known.

Healthy donors had no documented immune events, such as infections, while sampled. Data came from immunoSEQ multiplex PCR; TCRdb stores just in-frame clones and leaves some out. Among approximately 92,000 clones, 85% were seen once, and the ten largest hold 3.5% to 5.5%. Study results and limitations: Roughly 1.2 clones differed between technical replicates, versus about 15 and 19 over time. Variance in clone template counts between approximately two-week samples significantly increased with total template count across all healthy donors.

The rearrangement links TRBV9 to TRBJ2-3, with 8 bases fitting TRBD2. Sequencing was performed on blood. This TCR came from a person aged 18 to 75 in good health. The CDR3: CASSAGGAPTDTQYF. The CDR3 coding sequence is TGTGCCAGCAGCGCCGGGGGGGCGCCGACAGATACGCAGTATTTT.